The entry that follows covers one T cell receptor (beta chain) sequence. These data belong to a study of cytomegalovirus exposure and HLA in healthy donors. The table came from immunoSEQ multiplex PCR; TCRdb's copy has only in-frame clones and leaves some out. Among 65,000 to 75,000 clones, about 92% were seen once, and the ten largest hold roughly 5.3%. This CDR3 has 15 amino acids. Trimming shortened V by 3 bases and J by 2 bases, and 13 bases separated the two germline ends. The V gene's germline CDR1 is LNHDA and CDR2 SQIVND (reference sequence). The validation cohort, a group of some 120 subjects, included the donors and was separate from the roughly 670-subject first cohort.

The specimen sequenced was PBMCs. This clonotype was sampled from a man aged 18 to 30 in good health and CMV-seropositive. The genes are TRBV19 and TRBJ1-1; D gene ambiguous. The CDR3 nucleotides read TGTGCCAGTAGTATTACGAGGGCACTTAACACTGAAGCTTTCTTT. It specifies CASSITRALNTEAFF.